A selection of T cell receptor beta chains follows, all from one sample in a study of molecular identifiers for immune sequencing clone quantification. TCRdb re-called the PCR reads through MiXCR, storing one row per CDR3 protein. The sample has tens of thousands of distinct CDR3 sequences, roughly 18% seen once. Sequenced: naive CD8+ T cells from blood, with Jurkat cell RNA spiked in. The receptors derive from a human donor in good health. Some libraries in this study had Jurkat cell RNA spiked in. Both conserved end residues are part of each CDR3. The D gene is left open where the match is weak. A row's size may be missing; if present it is once, few, many or a size class.

j_call d_call clone_size v_call cdr3_aa cdr3_nt
TRBJ2-7 . few TRBV5-6 CASSSWGSEQYF TGTGCCAGCAGCTCCTGGGGAAGCGAGCAGTACTTC
TRBJ2-1 . few TRBV27 CASSLVGFQAYNEQFF TGTGCCAGCAGTTTAGTAGGGTTTCAGGCCTACAATGAGCAGTTCTTC
TRBJ2-1 TRBD2 many TRBV4-2 CASSQVIGLAAYNEQFF TGTGCCAGCAGCCAAGTTATTGGGCTAGCGGCTTACAATGAGCAGTTCTTC
TRBJ1-1 . many TRBV7-9 CASTDPYMNTEAFF TGTGCCAGCACCGACCCCTATATGAACACTGAAGCTTTCTTT
TRBJ1-5 TRBD1 few TRBV28 CASSYPGTGGLYSNQPQHF TGTGCCAGCAGTTATCCCGGGACAGGAGGCCTCTATAGCAATCAGCCCCAGCATTTT
TRBJ2-7 TRBD1 many TRBV27 CASSPRTGSYEQYF TGTGCCAGCAGTCCGAGGACAGGGTCCTACGAGCAGTACTTC
TRBJ2-1 . . TRBV24-1 CATSAWEAMSYNEQFF TGTGCCACCAGTGCCTGGGAAGCTATGTCCTACAATGAGCAGTTCTTC
TRBJ2-7 TRBD1 few TRBV28 CASSLTGQTSMYEQYF TGTGCCAGCAGTTTAACGGGACAGACCAGTATGTACGAGCAGTACTTC
TRBJ2-2 TRBD1 . TRBV9 CASSDGTGGARNTGELFF TGTGCCAGCAGCGACGGGACAGGGGGCGCTAGGAACACCGGGGAGCTGTTTTTT
TRBJ1-2 . many TRBV27 CASSLSSAGGYTF TGTGCCAGCAGTTTATCGTCAGCCGGCGGCTACACCTTC
TRBJ2-2 TRBD1 many TRBV6-2/TRBV6-3 CASSSRGPGELFF TGTGCCAGCAGTTCCAGGGGGCCCGGGGAGCTGTTTTTT
TRBJ2-7 . many TRBV20-1 CIELELVYEQYF TGCATAGAATTGGAGCTGGTCTACGAGCAGTACTTC
TRBJ1-2 . many TRBV6-2/TRBV6-3 CASSYRVHGYTF TGTGCCAGCAGTTACAGGGTTCATGGCTACACCTTC
TRBJ1-6 . few TRBV28 CASSSGRSYNSPLHF TGTGCCAGCAGTTCGGGGCGCTCCTATAATTCACCCCTCCACTTT
TRBJ2-7 . many TRBV29-1 CSCFLRGNEQYF TGCAGCTGTTTTTTACGTGGAAACGAGCAGTACTTC
TRBJ2-6 . . TRBV13 CASSLGLRTLPSGANVLTF TGTGCCAGCAGCTTAGGCCTCCGGACGTTACCCTCTGGGGCCAACGTCCTGACTTTC
TRBJ2-1 TRBD2 many TRBV5-1 CASSTYAAGDEQFF TGCGCCAGCAGCACCTATGCCGCGGGGGATGAGCAGTTCTTC
TRBJ2-7 TRBD2 few TRBV10-3 CAISEGEGLLFEQYF TGTGCCATCAGTGAGGGGGAGGGTTTGTTATTCGAGCAGTACTTC
TRBJ1-5 TRBD1 many TRBV20-1 CSALSQGAFSNQPQHF TGCAGTGCCCTCTCACAGGGGGCGTTTAGCAATCAGCCCCAGCATTTT
TRBJ2-7 . many TRBV4-3 CASSQDRLEALEQYF TGCGCCAGCAGCCAAGATCGACTGGAGGCCCTCGAGCAGTACTTC
TRBJ2-7 TRBD2 . TRBV15 CATSRESSGLYEQYF TGTGCCACCAGCAGAGAGTCTAGCGGTCTCTACGAGCAGTACTTC
TRBJ2-7 TRBD2 . TRBV10-1 CASSEEREGEQYF TGCGCCAGCAGTGAGGAGCGGGAGGGAGAGCAGTACTTC
TRBJ2-4 TRBD2 many TRBV6-5 CASSSRLAGVNIQYF TGTGCCAGCAGTTCCAGACTAGCGGGAGTAAACATTCAGTACTTC
TRBJ2-7 TRBD2 . TRBV9 CASSVESSGNYEQYF TGTGCCAGCAGCGTAGAGTCTAGCGGGAACTACGAGCAGTACTTC
TRBJ2-1 . many TRBV9 CASSVGIIRVNEQFF TGTGCCAGCAGCGTAGGGATAATACGGGTTAATGAGCAGTTCTTC
TRBJ2-4 . many TRBV11-3 CASSPKGVRF TGTGCCAGCAGCCCCAAAGGCGTCAGGTTC
TRBJ2-7 TRBD2 few TRBV2 CASSDAGGPYEQYF TGTGCCAGCAGTGACGCGGGAGGCCCCTACGAGCAGTACTTC
TRBJ1-2 . few TRBV28 CASSPTASEFNYGYTF TGTGCCAGCAGCCCAACGGCCTCCGAGTTTAACTATGGCTACACCTTC
TRBJ2-3 TRBD2 few TRBV18 CASSLLAGSPTDTQYF TGTGCCAGCTCTCTCCTAGCGGGAAGTCCTACAGATACGCAGTATTTT
TRBJ2-2 . many TRBV7-9 CASSPLAPPNTGELFF TGTGCCAGCAGCCCCCTGGCCCCCCCGAACACCGGGGAGCTGTTTTTT
TRBJ2-7 . few TRBV4-3 CASSQDITGRAYEQYF TGCGCCAGCAGCCAAGACATCACGGGACGGGCCTACGAGCAGTACTTC
TRBJ2-4 TRBD2 many TRBV13 CASSLRLAKNIQYF TGTGCCAGCAGCTTAAGACTAGCAAAAAACATTCAGTACTTC
TRBJ2-7 TRBD2 . TRBV4-3 CASNQASGRAHEQYF TGCGCCAGCAACCAAGCTAGCGGGAGGGCCCACGAGCAGTACTTC
TRBJ2-5 TRBD1 . TRBV4-2 CASSQEGPRGETQYF TGTGCCAGCAGCCAAGAGGGGCCCAGGGGGGAGACCCAGTACTTC
TRBJ1-2 . many TRBV4-2 CASSQDRRGADGYTF TGTGCCAGCAGCCAAGATAGACGGGGGGCTGATGGCTACACCTTC
TRBJ1-4 . many TRBV29-1 CSVEVEGKLFF TGCAGCGTTGAAGTGGAGGGAAAACTGTTTTTT
TRBJ2-7 . many TRBV6-5 CASSFRDGTYEQYF TGTGCCAGCAGTTTCCGGGACGGGACCTACGAGCAGTACTTC
TRBJ2-1 . many TRBV6-4 CASSWQGTLTYNEQFF TGTGCCAGCAGTTGGCAGGGGACCTTAACCTACAATGAGCAGTTCTTC
TRBJ2-2 . many TRBV12-3/TRBV12-4 CASTLAGRAGELFF TGTGCCAGCACCCTGGCAGGGCGGGCCGGGGAGCTGTTTTTT
TRBJ2-6 TRBD1 . TRBV6-2/TRBV6-3 CASRPDRASGANVLTF TGTGCCAGCAGACCCGACAGGGCCTCTGGGGCCAACGTCCTGACTTTC
TRBJ1-1 . many TRBV7-9 CASRGNMNTEAFF TGTGCCAGCAGGGGCAACATGAACACTGAAGCTTTCTTT
TRBJ2-7 . many TRBV11-1 CASSPNLGLSSYEQYF TGTGCCAGCAGTCCGAATTTGGGGCTGAGCTCCTACGAGCAGTACTTC
TRBJ2-7 TRBD2 many TRBV20-1 CSANPTSGRIYEQYF TGCAGTGCTAATCCGACTAGCGGGAGAATATACGAGCAGTACTTC
TRBJ2-3 TRBD2 . TRBV7-2 CASSLGGAGGPWGTDTQYF TGTGCCAGCAGCTTAGGGGGAGCGGGAGGGCCATGGGGCACAGATACGCAGTATTTT
TRBJ1-4 . many TRBV9 CASSVVGDTNEKLFF TGTGCCAGCAGCGTAGTTGGGGACACAAACGAAAAACTGTTTTTT
TRBJ2-1 . . TRBV5-5 CASSLAGTPSSYNEQFF TGTGCCAGCAGCTTGGCCGGGACTCCCAGCTCCTACAATGAGCAGTTCTTC
TRBJ2-4 . . TRBV4-3 CASSPKASVRDLLNIQYF TGCGCCAGCAGCCCCAAGGCCTCCGTCCGGGACTTACTAAACATTCAGTACTTC
TRBJ2-7 . many TRBV5-6 CASSPWTHYEQYF TGTGCCAGCAGCCCGTGGACCCACTACGAGCAGTACTTC
TRBJ2-7 . many TRBV28 CASSLGQYEQYF TGTGCCAGCAGTTTAGGGCAGTACGAGCAGTACTTC
TRBJ2-3 . . TRBV20-1 CSARGRGPIDTQYF TGCAGTGCTAGAGGGCGGGGGCCCATAGATACGCAGTATTTT
TRBJ2-3 . many TRBV4-3 CASSQARYGTDTQYF TGCGCCAGCAGCCAAGCTCGGTATGGCACAGATACGCAGTATTTT